This T cell receptor beta chain was captured in a study of shared clonotypes between healthy human individuals. The germline V gene encodes CDR1 LNHDA and CDR2 SQIVND (reference sequence). The CDR3 is 14 residues long. The ends were cut back, 5 bases at V and 3 bases at J, with 11 bases in the middle. The data were produced by immunoSEQ multiplex PCR, yet TCRdb's version contains in-frame clones alone and is incomplete. The sample yields about 1 million clones, under 80% seen once. Memory CD4+ cells were the fraction left after CD45RA+ naive selection. What was sequenced was memory CD4+ T cells sorted from blood. Subset described: CD45RA-negative fraction. The origin of this receptor is a man aged 18 to 35 in good health. The V call is TRBV19, the J call TRBJ1-5; D is perhaps TRBD1 (5 bases). CDR3 in DNA: TGTGCCAGTAGTCTTTGGGGGGACAATCAGCCCCAGCATTTT. This sequence encodes CASSLWGDNQPQHF. Supplemented by reference TRBV19 and TRBJ1-5, the full variable domain reads DGGITQSPKYLFRKEGQNVTLSCEQNLNHDAMYWYRQDPGQGLRLIYYSQIVNDFQKGDIAEGYSVSREKKESFPLTVTSAQKNPTAFYLCASSLWGDNQPQHFGDGTRLSIL.